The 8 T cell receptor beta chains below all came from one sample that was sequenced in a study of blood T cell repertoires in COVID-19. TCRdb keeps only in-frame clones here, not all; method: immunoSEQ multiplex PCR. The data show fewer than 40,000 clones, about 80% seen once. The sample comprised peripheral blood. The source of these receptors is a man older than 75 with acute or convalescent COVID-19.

The CDR3 region is CANTEDRSQETQYF. CDR3 coding DNA: TGTGCCAACACCGAGGATAGATCCCAAGAGACCCAGTACTTC. The rearrangement uses TRBV7-4 and TRBJ2-5; D is unclear. V dropped 10 bases and J dropped 1 base, with 16 bases sitting between them. Germline V lookup: CDR1 SGHVT, CDR2 SQSDAQ. This CDR3 is built from 14 residues.

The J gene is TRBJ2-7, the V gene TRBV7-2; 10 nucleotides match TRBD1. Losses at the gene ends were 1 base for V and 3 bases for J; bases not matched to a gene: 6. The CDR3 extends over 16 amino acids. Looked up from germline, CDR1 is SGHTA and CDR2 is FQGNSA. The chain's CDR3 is CASSLGKTGGNYEQYF. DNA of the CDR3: TGTGCCAGCAGCTTAGGGAAGACAGGGGGCAACTACGAGCAGTACTTC.

Here the CDR3 reads CASSHATSHTQYF. Here the CDR3 DNA reads TGTGCCAGCAGCCATGCGACTAGCCATACGCAGTATTTT. The chain is built from TRBV3-1 (or the pseudogene TRBV3-2) and TRBJ2-3; 7 bases match TRBD2. With V trimmed by 3 bases and J by 7 bases, 4 bases remained unmatched. CDR1 is LGHDT and CDR2 is YNNKEL in the germline V gene (reference sequence). CDR3 size: 13 residues.

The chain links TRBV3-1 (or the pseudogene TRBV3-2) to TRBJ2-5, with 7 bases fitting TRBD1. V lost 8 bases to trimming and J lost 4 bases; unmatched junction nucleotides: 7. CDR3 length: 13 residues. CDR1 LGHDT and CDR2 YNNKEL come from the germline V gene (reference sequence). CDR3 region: CASLHRGGETQYF. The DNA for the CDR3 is TGTGCCAGCCTACACAGGGGCGGAGAGACCCAGTACTTC.

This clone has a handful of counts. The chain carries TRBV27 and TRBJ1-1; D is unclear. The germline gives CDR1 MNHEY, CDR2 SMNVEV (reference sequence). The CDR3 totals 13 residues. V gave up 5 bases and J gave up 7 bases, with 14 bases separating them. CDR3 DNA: TGTGCCAGCAGTCTTGGACTGTGGGATGAAGCTTTCTTT. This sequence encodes CASSLGLWDEAFF.

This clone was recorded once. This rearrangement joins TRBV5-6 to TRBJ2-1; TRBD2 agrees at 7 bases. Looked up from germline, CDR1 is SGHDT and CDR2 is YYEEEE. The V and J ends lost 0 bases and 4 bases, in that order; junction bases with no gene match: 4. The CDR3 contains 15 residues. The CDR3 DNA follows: TGTGCCAGCAGCTTGGAACTAGCGCGATACAATGAGCAGTTCTTC. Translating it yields CASSLELARYNEQFF.

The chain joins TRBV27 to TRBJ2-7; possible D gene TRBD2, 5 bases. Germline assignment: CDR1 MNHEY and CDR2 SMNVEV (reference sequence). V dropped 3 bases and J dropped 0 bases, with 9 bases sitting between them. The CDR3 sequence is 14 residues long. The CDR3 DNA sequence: TGTGCCAGCAGTTTGATAGGGAGCTCCTACGAGCAGTACTTC. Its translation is CASSLIGSSYEQYF.

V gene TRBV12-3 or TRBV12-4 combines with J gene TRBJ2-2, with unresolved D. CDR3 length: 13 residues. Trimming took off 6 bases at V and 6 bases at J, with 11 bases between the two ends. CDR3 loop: CASRTDLAGELFF. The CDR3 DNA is TGTGCCAGCAGGACTGACTTGGCCGGGGAGCTGTTTTTT.